This T cell receptor (beta chain) was captured in a study of type 1 regulatory T cells. Overall study context: T-allo10 is an in vitro-generated, Tr1-enriched CD4 T cell product specific for alloantigen.

The V gene's germline CDR1 is GTSNPN and CDR2 SVGIG (reference sequence). J lost 4 bases, V lost 3 bases, and 12 bases had no gene match. This CDR3 region has 16 residues. MiXCR, run by TCRdb on the reads, gives a single entry per CDR3 protein. This table has about 65,000 distinct CDR3 sequences, roughly 49% appearing once. Concerning this clonotype itself: No antigen is known for it.

The rearrangement uses TRBV30 and TRBJ2-3; 8 nucleotides match TRBD2. The sequence came from a human donor in good health. Sequenced input: cultured non-Tr1 T cells, either the whole culture or a sorted T cell fraction (not recorded which). The CDR3 sequence: CAWRYPGLVTPDTQYF. The CDR3 nucleotides read TGTGCCTGGAGGTATCCGGGACTAGTGACCCCAGATACGCAGTATTTT.